This T cell receptor (beta chain) was recorded in a study of T cell responses to AZD1222 COVID-19 vaccine. Study background: Pooling covered second doses at about 4 or about 12 weeks.

V lost 6 bases and J lost 6, with 11 bases in between. This CDR3 comprises 13 residues. Per the germline V gene, CDR1 is MNHEY and CDR2 is SMNVEV (reference sequence). Findings and caveats of the study: Across the whole spike, CD4 TCRs peaked at regions 160-218 and 743-854.

The method was immunoSEQ multiplex PCR; TCRdb's version includes in-frame clones alone and lacks a portion of them. The sample includes some 150,000 clones, approximately 91% of them seen just once. With regard to this clone: Antigen unknown.

The chain uses TRBV27 and TRBJ2-2; D is perhaps TRBD2 (5 bases). This clonotype was obtained from an adult in good health. This specimen consisted of peripheral blood, obtained on day 0 of AZD1222 vaccination. The CDR3 is CASSPGLSGELFF. CDR3 nucleotides: TGTGCCAGCAGCCCAGGACTTTCCGGGGAGCTGTTTTTT.